This T cell receptor beta chain was sequenced during a study of human T cells and chemical hapten exposure. On the study more broadly: TCR yields differed between samples (mainly from small differences in pooled library volume). Study results and caveats: The formation of large CDR3 similarity clusters by expanded TCRs significantly exceeded that of controls.

Germline CDR1 reads SGDLS; CDR2 reads YYNGEE. The ends lost 4 bases at V and 4 bases at J; junction bases unmatched: 8. The CDR3 runs to 15 residues. MiXCR, applied by TCRdb to the RACE reads, yields one record per CDR3 protein. The sample comprises roughly 64,000 distinct CDR3 sequences, about 11% of which are singletons, and approximately 4.2% rests with the top ten. The sample's time point: pre-sensitization, week 0. As for treatment: therapeutic diphenylcyclopropenone sensitization with weekly scalp DPC. Only a few counts were recorded for this clonotype. Its target is not known. The sequencing here drew on whole blood, taken in connection with sensitization to the hapten diphenylcyclopropenone (DPC). This chain connects TRBV9 to TRBJ2-1, with 7 bases lining up with TRBD2. The clonotype was recovered from a woman aged 40 to 50 with alopecia areata. Some clones in this sample may be carry-over from other donors' samples. Written as DNA, the CDR3 is TGTGCCAGCAGCCTACAGAGCGGGGCTTACAATGAGCAGTTCTTC. Its translation: CASSLQSGAYNEQFF. Using reference TRBV9 and TRBJ2-1 for the parts outside the CDR3, the full variable domain is DSGVTQTPKHLITATGQRVTLRCSPRSGDLSVYWYQQSLDQGLQFLIQYYNGEERAKGNILERFSAQQFPDLHSELNLSSLELGDSALYFCASSLQSGAYNEQFFGPGTRLTVL.